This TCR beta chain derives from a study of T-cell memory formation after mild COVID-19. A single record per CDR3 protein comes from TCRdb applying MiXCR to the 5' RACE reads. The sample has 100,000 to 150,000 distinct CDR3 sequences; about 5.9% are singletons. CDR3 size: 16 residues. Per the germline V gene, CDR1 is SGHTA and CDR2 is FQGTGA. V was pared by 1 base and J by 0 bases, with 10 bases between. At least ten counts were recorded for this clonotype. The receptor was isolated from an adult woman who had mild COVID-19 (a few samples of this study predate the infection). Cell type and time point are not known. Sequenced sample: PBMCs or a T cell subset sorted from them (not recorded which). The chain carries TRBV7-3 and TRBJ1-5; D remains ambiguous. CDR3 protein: CASSLIGRYSNQPQHF. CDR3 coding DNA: TGTGCCAGCAGCTTAATCGGCAGATATAGCAATCAGCCCCAGCATTTT. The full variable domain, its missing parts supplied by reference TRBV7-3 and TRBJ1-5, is GAGVSQTPSNKVTEKGKYVELRCDPISGHTALYWYRQSLGQGPEFLIYFQGTGAADDSGLPNDRFFAVRPEGSVSTLKIQRTERGDSAVYLCASSLIGRYSNQPQHFGDGTRLSIL.